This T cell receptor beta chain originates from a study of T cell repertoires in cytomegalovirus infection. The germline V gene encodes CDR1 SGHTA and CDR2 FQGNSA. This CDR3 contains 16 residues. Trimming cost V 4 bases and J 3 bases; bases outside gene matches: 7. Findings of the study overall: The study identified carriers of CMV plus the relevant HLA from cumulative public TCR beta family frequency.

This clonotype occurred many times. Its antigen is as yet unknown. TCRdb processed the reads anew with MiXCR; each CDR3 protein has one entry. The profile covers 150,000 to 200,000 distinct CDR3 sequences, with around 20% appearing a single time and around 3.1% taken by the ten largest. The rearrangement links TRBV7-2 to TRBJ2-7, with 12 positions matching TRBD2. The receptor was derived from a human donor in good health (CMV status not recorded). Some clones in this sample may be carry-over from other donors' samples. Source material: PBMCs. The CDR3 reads CASSYGLAGPSYEQYF. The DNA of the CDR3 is TGTGCCAGCAGCTACGGACTAGCGGGACCCAGCTACGAGCAGTACTTC. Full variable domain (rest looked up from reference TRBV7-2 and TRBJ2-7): GAGVSQSPSNKVTEKGKDVELRCDPISGHTALYWYRQSLGQGLEFLIYFQGNSAPDKSGLPSDRFSAERTGGSVSTLTIQRTQQEDSAVYLCASSYGLAGPSYEQYFGPGTRLTVT.